The source of this T cell receptor beta chain is a study of T cells in Graves' hyperthyroidism and ophthalmopathy (dated by TCRdb to the late 2010s). With respect to the entire study: To identify TCR V-J signatures that set the groups apart, the researchers used a discovery cohort of 100 patients, made up of around 40 with Graves' ophthalmopathy and 55 to 65 with stable Graves' hyperthyroidism. After sampling, hyperthyroidism patients received methimazole starting at 30 mg daily, and ophthalmopathy patients received high-dose intravenous methylprednisolone. The paper describes TCR Vbeta CDR3 sequencing of 140 or so peripheral blood samples, made up of 43 ophthalmopathy patients, around 73 hyperthyroidism patients and roughly 17 progressor patients. Prospective prediction of ophthalmopathy was tested in an independent validation cohort of fewer than 20 hyperthyroidism patients and 15 to 17 patients who later progressed to ophthalmopathy. The 95 to 100 discovery patients were divided at random into training and test sets in a 7:3 ratio. Thyroid tissue and blood T-cell repertoires from six Graves' hyperthyroidism patients were also compared in the study. Overall results and qualifications from the work: In validation, progression to ophthalmopathy was predicted by the model with roughly 69% sensitivity and 72.22% specificity, a median of roughly 6.4 months before onset. No statistical method was used to fix the sample size in advance, and group allocation was not hidden from the investigators. In cross-validation, a model built on a 13 V-J signature told ophthalmopathy apart from stable hyperthyroidism with under 90% sensitivity and around 84% specificity, and in testing the same model reached 80%/75%. Most expanded thyroid clonotypes (frequency above 0.001) were also found in blood, which suggests that blood repertoires may mirror thyroid immune responses.

Exclusion was applied to patients with uncontrolled infections, other autoimmune diseases, pregnancy or lactation. Diagnoses relied on clinical symptoms, serum thyroxine and TRAb, thyroid ultrasound and orbital computed tomography. Total RNA was extracted with Trizol reagent, and quality was checked on an Agilent 2100 Bioanalyzer. In the case of this clonotype: Its target antigen remains unknown. Possible read error: a much larger clone is one base away.

The CDR3 goes from the cysteine to the phenylalanine over 15 residues. The CDR3 DNA has 45 bases and is translated from base 1. The trim is 5 bases for V and 0 bases for J, with a gap of 14 bases between the germline ends. Via the germline V gene (reference sequence), CDR1 is DFQATT and CDR2 SNEGSKA. The TCR beta CDR3 regions were amplified from RNA transcripts. The first round of RT-PCR for the TCR CDR3 was performed with the HTBI primer set and the Qiagen OneStep RT-PCR kit. A second multiplex PCR round built the libraries, followed by size selection and purification. The libraries were sequenced on an Illumina HiSeq2000 using paired-end 100 bp reads. Processing in the source paper ran as follows. SOAPnuke was used to process the raw data, removing reads that contained adapters or uncalled bases, had a mean Phred below 15, or lacked an exact match to the constant primer or identifier. High-quality paired reads were merged with COPE v1.2.5, and unique nucleotide sequences were defined as clonotypes. Clonotypes were aligned to IMGT TRBV, TRBD and TRBJ reference segments using MiTCR v1.1. The analysis included only V-J combinations with a frequency above 0.0001, which together covered 99% to 99.2% of the repertoires. A TCS score was defined as the ratio between F50 (clonal expansion) and ExV (chaos), using BLOSUM62-based TCRdist between CDR3 peptides within each V-J. Welch's t-statistics and random forest reduced 514 V-J features to 13, which were used in a naive Bayes classifier (R e1071). The similarity between thyroid and blood repertoires was quantified using the Morisita-Horn index. TCRdb handled the public reads itself, with Q25 trimming in fastp and clone calling in MiXCR, and kept productive beta chains. Rows with one shared CDR3 protein collapse into an entry with the most common genes and DNA. The V and J calls follow TCRdb's processing rather than the paper's. Recorded for this sample are over 650,000 distinct CDR3 sequences; approximately 42% of them occurred a single time. The top ten constitute roughly 6.5% of the sample.

This receptor was obtained from an adult man with Graves' disease, either hyperthyroidism or ophthalmopathy (not recorded which). This chain joins TRBV20-1 to TRBJ1-3; the D gene is perhaps TRBD1, on 6 matching bases. Sequencing used peripheral blood or thyroid tissue (not recorded which). DNA sequence: TGCAGTGCTGGAGGTGGGACATCCTCTGGAAACACCATATATTTT. Protein translation: CSAGGGTSSGNTIYF.